The 4 T cell receptor beta chains listed next were all sequenced from one sample in a study of brain T cells in children with intractable seizures (dated by TCRdb to the early 2020s). Taken with the paper, the label for time point translates to: blood from clinic visit 5 months post-surgery; TSC patient then seizure free. Library generation was performed with the immunoSEQ multiplex PCR assay. Not all clones reach the TCRdb copy of this immuneACCESS table, which keeps in-frame sequences only. Checked studies attribute under half of the gap to unresolved V genes and leave the rest unexplained. In this sample the table shows about 340,000 clones, about 94% of which occur a single time. The top ten clonotypes cover 5% to 7% of the sample. This material consisted of peripheral blood, taken more than 4 months after surgery. The source of these receptors is a boy in the first two years of life with tuberous sclerosis and intractable seizures.

The chain carries TRBV4-1 and TRBJ1-1; tentatively, D is TRBD1 (5 bases). Looked up from germline, CDR1 is MGHRA and CDR2 is YSYEKL. The CDR3 has 15 residues. V lost 0 bases and J lost 8, with 16 bases in between. As DNA, the CDR3 is TGCGCCAGCAGCCAAGATTTACGGGGACGGGGGGAAGCTTTCTTT. Translation: CASSQDLRGRGEAFF.

The chain couples TRBV3-1 (or the pseudogene TRBV3-2) to TRBJ1-1; 9 bases map to TRBD1. Germline V gene data show CDR1 as LGHDT and CDR2 as YNNKEL (reference sequence). The ends lost 6 bases at V and 7 bases at J; junction bases unmatched: 0. The CDR3 totals 11 residues. In DNA form, the CDR3 reads TGTGCCAGCAGGGGACAGGGTGAAGCTTTCTTT. Translated, it gives CASRGQGEAFF.

This clone has a single count. The chain employs TRBV5-1 and TRBJ1-1; D is undetermined. Trimming stripped 3 bases from V and 0 bases from J, with 9 bases between. Germline assignment: CDR1 SGHRS and CDR2 YFSETQ. This CDR3 has 14 amino acids. The CDR3 reads CASSWEHMNTEAFF. For the CDR3, the DNA is TGCGCCAGCAGCTGGGAGCACATGAACACTGAAGCTTTCTTT.

The gene calls are TRBV4-2 and TRBJ1-5; TRBD1 is a possible D gene (6 bases). This CDR3 region has 14 residues. V lost 3 bases and J 5 bases, leaving 11 bases between the germline ends. Germline V gene data show CDR1 as LGHNA and CDR2 as YNFKEQ. DNA for the CDR3: TGTGCCAGCAGCCATAACAGGGACGATCAGCCCCAGCATTTT. Protein: CASSHNRDDQPQHF.